This T cell receptor (beta chain) emerged from a study of identical twins. Template switching added a universal primer binding site, and final cDNA carried unique molecular identifiers. Each CDR3 protein is one row after TCRdb ran MiXCR on the 5' RACE reads. The repertoire holds 200,000 to 250,000 distinct CDR3 sequences, with about 14% as singletons. Ten or more counts support this clonotype. The clonotype comes from a woman under 30 in good health. The sample was memory (CD45RO+) T cells sorted from blood.

The CDR3 DNA is TGTGCCAGCAGTCCGCGACTAGCGGGAGGAGATACGCAGTATTTT. This sequence encodes CASSPRLAGGDTQYF. The chain combines TRBV12-3 or TRBV12-4 with TRBJ2-3; 13 nucleotides match TRBD2. The V segment lost 5 bases and the J segment 5 bases; nucleotides outside the gene matches: 4. The CDR3 runs 15 residues.